These T cell receptor beta chains were read from a single sample in a study of blood T cell repertoires in COVID-19. Sequencing was performed with immunoSEQ multiplex PCR; in TCRdb, only in-frame clones are kept and a portion is missing. The sample lists some 210,000 clones; roughly 86% were seen once. Sequencing was performed on peripheral blood. The receptors shown here come from a woman between 65 and 79 years old with active or convalescent COVID-19. CDR3s include the opening cysteine and the closing phenylalanine or tryptophan. A D gene is named only where the DNA matches it firmly. Only some rows state a clone size, as once, few, many or a class for expanded clones.

j_gene | abundance | d_gene | v_gene | CDR3nt | CDR3aa
TRBJ2-7 | NA | TRBD2 | TRBV4-2 | TGTGCCAGCAGCCAAGATCTGACTAGCGGACCAACGGTGTACGAGCAGTACTTC | CASSQDLTSGPTVYEQYF
TRBJ1-6 | once | TRBD1 | TRBV19 | TGTGCCAGTAGTATTGGGACAGGGGGTAATTCACCCCTCCACTTT | CASSIGTGGNSPLHF
TRBJ2-5 | NA | NA | TRBV10-3 | TGTGCCATCAGTGAGTCACGAAGGGGGAGGGGGTTTCAAGAGACCCAGTACTTC | CAISESRRGRGFQETQYF
TRBJ2-7 | NA | NA | TRBV6-1 | TGTGCCAGCAGTGAAGCGAACGGGGTCTCCTACGAGCAGTACTTC | CASSEANGVSYEQYF
TRBJ2-3 | NA | TRBD2 | TRBV6-5 | TGTGCCAGCAGGAGGACTAGCGGGACAGATACGCAGTATTTT | CASRRTSGTDTQYF
TRBJ1-4 | NA | NA | TRBV10-3 | TGTGCCATCAGTAACAGGCCTAATGAAAAACTGTTTTTT | CAISNRPNEKLFF
TRBJ2-5 | NA | TRBD2 | TRBV5-1 | TGCGCCAGCAGCCCCTGGACTAGCGGAGTTGGGAAAGAGACCCAGTACTTC | CASSPWTSGVGKETQYF
TRBJ2-5 | NA | NA | TRBV12-3/TRBV12-4 | TGTGCCAGCACCCGGGGGGAGACCCAGTACTTC | CASTRGETQYF
TRBJ2-5 | NA | NA | TRBV15 | TGTGCCACCAGCCCGCCGGGATACCAAGAGACCCAGTACTTC | CATSPPGYQETQYF
TRBJ2-2 | NA | NA | TRBV9 | TGTGCCAGCAGCGTAGGAACGGGTCGCACCGGGGAGCTGTTTTTT | CASSVGTGRTGELFF
TRBJ2-2 | NA | TRBD2 | TRBV5-4 | TGTGCCAGCAGCTTAACGGGACTAGTAACGGGGGAGCTGTTTTTT | CASSLTGLVTGELFF
TRBJ2-2 | NA | TRBD2 | TRBV7-7 | TGTGCCAGCAGCTCCGGACTAGCGGGAGCAACCGGGGAGCTGTTTTTT | CASSSGLAGATGELFF
TRBJ2-2 | NA | TRBD2 | TRBV5-1 | TGCGCCAGCAGCCCTGCAACTAGCGGGAGGGCCCCCGGGGAGCTGTTTTTT | CASSPATSGRAPGELFF
TRBJ1-2 | NA | NA | TRBV10-3 | TGTGCCATCAGTGAGCCTGGGCCCACGGATGGCTACACCTTC | CAISEPGPTDGYTF
TRBJ2-6 | NA | NA | TRBV19 | TGTGCCAGTAGTCCGCTGAGCTCTGGGGCCAACGTCCTGACTTTC | CASSPLSSGANVLTF
TRBJ2-7 | NA | TRBD2 | TRBV3-1/TRBV3-2 | TGTGCCAGCAGCCAAGGACTAGCGGGCTTTTACGAGCAGTACTTC | CASSQGLAGFYEQYF
TRBJ2-3 | NA | NA | TRBV21-1 | TGTGCCAGCCCAGGACTATTATTTGGCACAGATACGCAGTATTTT | CASPGLLFGTDTQYF
TRBJ2-1 | NA | TRBD2 | TRBV5-4 | TGTGCCAGCAGCCCGGGACTAGCGGTCAATGAGCAGTTCTTC | CASSPGLAVNEQFF
TRBJ2-1 | NA | TRBD1 | TRBV27 | TGTGCCAGCAGTTCCGCGGACAGGGGATCCTACAATGAGCAGTTCTTC | CASSSADRGSYNEQFF
TRBJ2-6 | NA | NA | TRBV4-1 | TGCGCCAGCAGCCCGCCCCAGGGGATACTGGCCTCTGGGGCCAACGTCCTGACTTTC | CASSPPQGILASGANVLTF
TRBJ2-3 | NA | NA | TRBV5-6 | TGTGCCAGCAACCGAGCCCGGGGAGATACGCAGTATTTT | CASNRARGDTQYF
TRBJ2-7 | NA | TRBD2 | TRBV4-2 | TGTGCCAGCAGCCAAGCTAGCGGGAGTACAGGGCACGAGCAGTACTTC | CASSQASGSTGHEQYF
TRBJ2-5 | NA | TRBD1 | TRBV7-7 | TGTGCTAGCAGCTTAGCCGGGACAGGGGGCCAAGAGACCCAGTACTTC | CASSLAGTGGQETQYF
TRBJ2-1 | NA | TRBD2 | TRBV7-3 | TGTGCCAGCAGCTTACGCCGGACTAGCGGGCCATCCCTAAGAGATACCTACAATGAGCAGTTCTTC | CASSLRRTSGPSLRDTYNEQFF
TRBJ2-3 | NA | NA | TRBV28 | TGTGCCAGCAGTTTAGATGGCGGTAGCACAGATACGCAGTATTTT | CASSLDGGSTDTQYF
TRBJ2-7 | few | NA | TRBV20-1 | TGCAGTGCTAGAGATCGAGGCGAGCAGTACTTC | CSARDRGEQYF
TRBJ2-1 | once | NA | TRBV7-6 | TGTGCCAGCAGCCAAAGACTAGGAGGGAAAGACAATGAGCAGTTCTTC | CASSQRLGGKDNEQFF
TRBJ1-1 | NA | NA | TRBV4-1 | TGCGCCAGCAGCCAAGGGGTCGTGTTTGCCCGGACAAATGAAGCTTTCTTT | CASSQGVVFARTNEAFF
TRBJ2-3 | NA | TRBD2 | TRBV11-2 | TGTGCCAGCAGTTCCGATAGCGGGAGTGCAGATACGCAGTATTTT | CASSSDSGSADTQYF
TRBJ1-2 | NA | NA | TRBV7-2 | TGTGCCAGCAGCTTACAGCCCCACGTCAGGGGTTCAGGTGGCTACACCTTC | CASSLQPHVRGSGGYTF
TRBJ2-1 | NA | TRBD2 | TRBV7-7 | TGTGCCAGCAGCCGGACTAGCGGGATAAATAATGAGCAGTTCTTC | CASSRTSGINNEQFF
TRBJ1-6 | NA | TRBD1 | TRBV7-9 | TGTGCCAGCAGTCTTACCGGGACAGGTGATTCACCCCTCCACTTT | CASSLTGTGDSPLHF
TRBJ2-4 | NA | TRBD2 | TRBV5-4 | TGTGCCAGCAGCGTCTCAACCGGGACTAGCGGGTACATTCAGTACTTC | CASSVSTGTSGYIQYF
TRBJ2-5 | NA | TRBD1 | TRBV29-1 | TGCAGCGGCGGGACAGGGGGCCGGGAGACCCAGTACTTC | CSGGTGGRETQYF
TRBJ2-6 | NA | TRBD2 | TRBV7-9 | TGTGCCAGCAGCTTAGGTGTAGCGGGAGGGCCTGGGGCCAACGTCCTGACTTTC | CASSLGVAGGPGANVLTF
TRBJ2-6 | NA | NA | TRBV11-2 | TGTGCCAGCAGCTTAGTTGCCAGGGCAACCTCTGGGGCCAACGTCCTGACTTTC | CASSLVARATSGANVLTF
TRBJ2-1 | NA | NA | TRBV11-3 | TGTGCCAGCAGTCGCAGCGGAGACAACAATGAGCAGTTCTTC | CASSRSGDNNEQFF
TRBJ1-1 | NA | NA | TRBV19 | TGTGCCAGTACAGGGAAGACTGAAGCTTTCTTT | CASTGKTEAFF
TRBJ2-7 | few | NA | TRBV3-1/TRBV3-2 | TGTGCCAGCAGCCAAACTACTACCTACGAGCAGTACTTC | CASSQTTTYEQYF
TRBJ2-7 | few | TRBD1 | TRBV2 | TGTGCCAGCAGGGGACAGGGATACTACGAGCAGTACTTC | CASRGQGYYEQYF
TRBJ1-2 | once | TRBD1 | TRBV5-1 | TGCGCCAGCAGCTCAGCCTTACGACAGGGCGGAAGATCCTATGGCTACACCTTC | CASSSALRQGGRSYGYTF
TRBJ2-7 | NA | TRBD1 | TRBV18 | TGTGCCAGCTCACTATCTTACAGGGGGGAGAATCCTAACGAGCAGTACTTC | CASSLSYRGENPNEQYF
TRBJ2-7 | once | TRBD2 | TRBV5-1 | TGCGCCAGCAATCCGGGACTAGCGGGTAGCGAGCAGTACTTC | CASNPGLAGSEQYF
TRBJ2-1 | NA | NA | TRBV5-1 | TGCGCCAGCAGCACCGGACAGAGCTCCTACAATGAGCAGTTCTTC | CASSTGQSSYNEQFF
TRBJ2-5 | NA | TRBD2 | TRBV19 | TGTGCCAGTAGTAACGGACTAGCGGGAGCTTTTAACCAAGAGACCCAGTACTTC | CASSNGLAGAFNQETQYF
TRBJ2-2 | NA | TRBD1 | TRBV6-5 | TGTGCCAGCAGTAAACAGGGGACCGGGGAGCTGTTTTTT | CASSKQGTGELFF
TRBJ2-7 | NA | TRBD2 | TRBV6-4 | TGTGCCAGCAGTGACACTAGCGGGAGGGCCGGGGAGCAGTACTTC | CASSDTSGRAGEQYF
TRBJ2-5 | NA | TRBD2 | TRBV11-2 | TGTGCCAGCAGCCACACTAGCGGGGAGACCCAGTACTTC | CASSHTSGETQYF
TRBJ1-1 | NA | NA | TRBV24-1 | TGTGCCACCAGTGACGGGGTGGCTGAAGCTTTCTTT | CATSDGVAEAFF